This passage covers 30 T cell receptor beta chains from one sample sequenced in a study of beta chain features in type 1 diabetes. Study findings and constraints: Among all four CD4+ subsets, Type 1 diabetes patients had TCRB CDR3s that were moderately but significantly shorter.

Their antigens are not known. Expressed TCRB transcripts were sequenced, since all the RNA that had been isolated was reverse transcribed. Here immunoSEQ multiplex PCR was the method, and the copy in TCRdb shows in-frame clones only, minus some. This sample yields a few hundred thousand clones, of which approximately 16% are seen a single time; about 0.085% belongs to the top ten. The sample was naive CD4+ T cells from blood. These receptors originate from a man aged 25 to 45 with type 1 diabetes.

This clone was detected a few times. This chain joins TRBV28 and TRBJ2-7; 10 bases align to TRBD1. CDR1 and CDR2 (germline): MDHEN, SYDVKM. V dropped 5 bases and J dropped 2; count of bases not matched to a gene: 9. The CDR3 consists of 16 residues. The CDR3 nucleotides read TGTGCCAGCAGTCTCCCCGGGACAGGGGCCCCCTACGAGCAGTACTTC. Its translation: CASSLPGTGAPYEQYF. Full variable domain (outside the CDR3, taken from reference TRBV28 and TRBJ2-7): DVKVTQSSRYLVKRTGEKVFLECVQDMDHENMFWYRQDPGLGLRLIYFSYDVKMKEKGDIPEGYSVSREKKERFSLILESASTNQTSMYLCASSLPGTGAPYEQYFGPGTRLTVT.

This clone occurred a few times. V and J are TRBV29-1 and TRBJ1-1; TRBD1 matches 7 bases. V shed 7 bases and J 2 bases; nucleotides not matched to a gene: 19. Germline V gene data show CDR1 as SQVTM and CDR2 as ANQGSEA. This CDR3 spans 17 amino acids. The CDR3 reads CSGAGGLRDTSNTEAFF. As DNA, the CDR3 is TGCAGCGGGGCAGGGGGGCTCCGGGACACTTCCAACACTGAAGCTTTCTTT.

This clone showed up just a few times. The J gene is TRBJ1-1, the V gene TRBV10-3; D is unclear. CDR1 and CDR2 (germline): ENHRY, SYGVKD. The length of the CDR3 is 16 residues. With 2 bases removed from V and 5 bases from J, the gap between germline ends came to 18 bases. The CDR3 protein is CAISEPPGGSSTEAFF. CDR3 nucleotide sequence: TGTGCCATCAGTGAGCCGCCTGGAGGGAGCTCTACTGAAGCTTTCTTT.

In this sample, this clone turned up a few times. Its ends do not fully match the called genes, so a read error is possible. This chain links TRBV20-1 with TRBJ2-5, with D unclear. CDR1 DFQATT and CDR2 SNEGSKA come from the germline V gene (reference sequence). The CDR3 is 10 residues long. The CDR3 DNA is TGCAGTGCTAGCCAAGGGACCCAGTACTTC. Its translation is CSASQGTQYF.

The chain has TRBV6-1 and TRBJ1-2, with D perhaps matching TRBD1 (5 bases). The CDR3 extends over 17 amino acids. The V and J ends lost 0 bases and 2 bases respectively, with 16 bases between them. Looked up from germline, CDR1 is MNHNS and CDR2 is SASEGT. Written as DNA, the CDR3 is TGTGCCAGCAGTGAAGCGCGTCCAGGGAAGGAGAACTATGGCTACACCTTC. It yields the protein CASSEARPGKENYGYTF.

This clone was detected a few times. The rearrangement links TRBV7-8 to TRBJ2-3; D gene uncertain. The germline CDR1 and CDR2 sequences are SGHVS and FQNEAQ. The germline V and J ends were trimmed by 4 bases and 3 bases, with 8 bases remaining between them. CDR3 length equals 13 residues. The CDR3 region is CASSSTETDTQYF. CDR3 DNA sequence: TGTGCCAGCAGCTCGACCGAAACAGATACGCAGTATTTT.

The CDR3 here is CSVVGRLSYEQYF. The CDR3, as DNA: TGCAGCGTTGTCGGTCGGTTGAGCTACGAGCAGTACTTC. V is TRBV29-1 and J is TRBJ2-7; the D is unclear. The V and J ends lost 4 bases and 3 bases respectively, with 13 bases between them. The CDR3 contains 13 residues. CDR1 is SQVTM, CDR2 ANQGSEA, per germline.

The J gene is TRBJ2-3, the V gene TRBV10-3; 9 nucleotides line up with TRBD1. With V trimmed by 6 bases and J by 6 bases, 7 bases remained unmatched. Germline V gives CDR1 ENHRY, CDR2 SYGVKD. The CDR3 loop spans 14 amino acids. CDR3 in DNA: TGTGCCATCAGGAGGGACAGGGAAGGGGATACGCAGTATTTT. It yields the protein CAIRRDREGDTQYF.

This chain uses TRBV29-1 with TRBJ2-2; 8 nucleotides match TRBD1. This CDR3 comprises 15 residues. Germline loops: CDR1 SQVTM, CDR2 ANQGSEA. The trim removed 5 bases at V and 6 bases at J, leaving 11 bases unmatched. The CDR3 reads CSVLTGVVSAGELFF. The CDR3 DNA is TGCAGCGTTTTGACAGGGGTAGTAAGCGCCGGGGAGCTGTTTTTT.

This sequence joins TRBV11-2 and TRBJ2-7; D is tentatively TRBD1 or TRBD2 (5 bases each). The CDR3 sequence is 16 residues long. Germline V gives CDR1 SGHAT, CDR2 FQNNGV. Deletions cut 1 base from V and 1 base from J, with 14 bases between. This CDR3 is CASSLGRGTTSYEQYF. The DNA of the CDR3 is TGTGCCAGCAGCTTAGGGAGAGGGACGACATCCTACGAGCAGTACTTC.

This chain uses TRBV30 with TRBJ2-1, with a tentative D call TRBD2 (5 bases). Trimming took 2 bases from V and 1 from J, leaving 18 bases between them. Per germline, CDR1 GTSNPN and CDR2 SVGIG (reference sequence). The CDR3 is made up of 17 amino acids. The CDR3: CAWSPTRLSLSYNEQFF. CDR3 bases: TGTGCCTGGAGTCCGACAAGACTATCGCTTTCCTACAATGAGCAGTTCTTC.

This clone was seen a few times. This chain connects TRBV29-1 to TRBJ1-1; D may be TRBD1 (5 bases). The CDR3 length is 11 residues. Trimming shortened V by 4 bases and J by 5 bases, and 8 bases separated the two germline ends. The V gene's germline CDR1 is SQVTM and CDR2 ANQGSEA. In DNA form, the CDR3 reads TGCAGCGTTGTTGGGACTACTGAAGCTTTCTTT. It yields the protein CSVVGTTEAFF.

V and J are TRBV7-9 and TRBJ2-3; D may be TRBD1 (6 bases). Germline values: CDR1 SEHNR, CDR2 FQNEAQ (reference sequence). V lost 5 bases, J lost 6 bases, and 18 bases lay in between. CDR3 length: 15 amino acids. CDR3 DNA sequence: TGTGCCAGCAGCCGACAGGACACAGTCTTGGATACGCAGTATTTT. Its translation: CASSRQDTVLDTQYF.

The CDR3: CATSRMKGTEAFF. The CDR3 coding sequence is TGTGCCACCAGCAGGATGAAGGGCACTGAAGCTTTCTTT. The gene calls are TRBV15 and TRBJ1-1; D is ambiguous. CDR3 length: 13 residues. Germline-derived CDR1 and CDR2 are LNHNV and YYDKDF (reference sequence). V lost 3 bases, J lost 4 bases, and 9 bases lay in between. Using reference TRBV15 and TRBJ1-1 for the parts outside the CDR3, the full variable domain is DAMVIQNPRYQVTQFGKPVTLSCSQTLNHNVMYWYQQKSSQAPKLLFHYYDKDFNNEADTPDNFQSRRPNTSFCFLDIRSPGLGDTAMYLCATSRMKGTEAFFGQGTRLTVV.

This clone was seen a handful of times. The rearrangement links TRBV5-1 to TRBJ1-2; D uncertain. The V gene lost 5 bases and the J gene lost 4 bases, with 9 bases spanning the gap. This CDR3 is built from 12 residues. CDR1 is SGHRS, CDR2 YFSETQ, per germline. The CDR3 sequence is CASRGGIYGYTF. The CDR3 DNA sequence: TGCGCCAGCAGGGGAGGGATCTATGGCTACACCTTC.

The CDR3 protein is CSAGEGTNEKLFF. The CDR3 region has the DNA TGCAGCGCCGGGGAGGGCACTAATGAAAAACTGTTTTTT. V usage is TRBV29-1 and J usage is TRBJ1-4; no reliable D call. This CDR3 region has 13 residues. Germline assignment: CDR1 SQVTM and CDR2 ANQGSEA. Trimming left V 7 bases short and J 2 bases short, with 11 bases between.

The V gene is TRBV10-3, the J gene TRBJ2-7; D is unresolved. Trimming took off 3 bases at V and 6 bases at J, with 15 bases between the two ends. Germline assignment: CDR1 ENHRY and CDR2 SYGVKD. The CDR3 totals 14 residues. CDR3 nucleotides: TGTGCCATCAGTGATTACGAGGATTCGGGCGAGCAGTACTTC. This encodes CAISDYEDSGEQYF.

This chain joins TRBV11-1 and TRBJ2-7; D gene unclear. The CDR3 is made up of 11 amino acids. CDR1 is SGHAT, CDR2 FQDESV, per germline (reference sequence). The V end was cut by 5 bases, the J end by 7 bases, with 9 bases between. The CDR3 bases are TGTGCCAGCAGCACCGTTCAAGAGCAGTACTTC. This encodes CASSTVQEQYF.

This clone was seen a handful of times. This CDR3 reads CASSSRGLSSTDTQYF. The CDR3 DNA sequence: TGTGCCAGCAGCTCCCGAGGGTTGTCTAGCACAGATACGCAGTATTTT. The chain employs TRBV13 and TRBJ2-3, with a tentative D call TRBD2 (5 bases). The germline V gene has CDR1 PRHDT and CDR2 FYEKMQ (reference sequence). The V gene lost 4 bases and the J gene lost 0 bases, with 14 bases spanning the gap. CDR3 size: 16 residues.

The chain combines TRBV6-5 with TRBJ2-1; 9 bases fit TRBD1. J was trimmed by 9 bases and V by 8 bases; bases with no gene match: 5. This CDR3 spans 12 amino acids. Per the germline V gene, CDR1 is MNHEY and CDR2 is SVGAGI. The CDR3 reads CASLGQGAEQFF. The CDR3 region has the DNA TGTGCCAGCCTGGGACAGGGCGCTGAGCAGTTCTTC.

Details on this clone: Other nucleotide sequences from this sample produce the same CDR3. V usage is TRBV10-3 and J usage is TRBJ2-3; perhaps D is TRBD1 or TRBD2 (5 bases each). Deletions cut 0 bases from V and 1 base from J, with 5 bases between. Germline V CDR1 and CDR2: ENHRY, SYGVKD. The CDR3 spans 14 residues. The CDR3 DNA is TGTGCCATCAGTGAGTCGGGGGGCACAGATACGCAGTATTTT. Amino acid sequence: CAISESGGTDTQYF.

CDR3 loop: CASSVEWGNTGELFF. CDR3 nucleotide sequence: TGTGCCAGCAGCGTAGAATGGGGGAACACCGGGGAGCTGTTTTTT. J is TRBJ2-2 and V is TRBV9; D uncertain. Looked up from germline, CDR1 is SGDLS and CDR2 is YYNGEE. V was clipped by 0 bases and J by 1 base, with 7 bases between them. The CDR3 runs 15 residues. The whole variable domain, remainder taken from reference TRBV9 and TRBJ2-2, is DSGVTQTPKHLITATGQRVTLRCSPRSGDLSVYWYQQSLDQGLQFLIQYYNGEERAKGNILERFSAQQFPDLHSELNLSSLELGDSALYFCASSVEWGNTGELFFGEGSRLTVL.

This chain links TRBV25-1 with TRBJ2-5; D is undetermined. Germline CDR1 MGHDK, CDR2 SYGVNS. This CDR3 has 15 amino acids. Trimming took off 4 bases at V and 2 bases at J, with 14 bases between the two ends. The CDR3 sequence: CASSVPTTLQETQYF. For the CDR3, the DNA is TGTGCCAGCAGTGTCCCCACAACTCTACAAGAGACCCAGTACTTC.

This clone was detected only a few times. V is TRBV7-9 and J is TRBJ1-1; no definite D call. From germline, CDR1 is SEHNR and CDR2 FQNEAQ (reference sequence). Trimming removed 4 bases at V and 5 bases at J, with 11 bases between. CDR3 size: 13 residues. The CDR3, as DNA: TGTGCCAGCAGCTCAGTGGAGGGAACTGAAGCTTTCTTT. Its protein is CASSSVEGTEAFF.

As concerns this clone: The same CDR3 is also encoded by other DNA sequences in this sample. The rearrangement joins TRBV30 to TRBJ1-5; D gene uncertain. Trimming pared 0 bases from V and 4 bases from J, leaving 7 bases between. This CDR3 has 13 residues. Germline assignment: CDR1 GTSNPN and CDR2 SVGIG (reference sequence). The CDR3 DNA reads as TGTGCCTGGAGTGTACGTGAGAATCAGCCCCAGCATTTT. Its translation: CAWSVRENQPQHF.

This clone was counted between two and nine times. The chain recombines TRBV9 with TRBJ1-5; no clear D. Trimming left V 5 bases short and J 7 bases short, with 13 bases between. The V gene's germline CDR1 is SGDLS and CDR2 YYNGEE. CDR3 length: 13 residues. Here the CDR3 DNA reads TGTGCCAGCAGTCACGACACGGGGCAGCCCCAGCATTTT. Protein: CASSHDTGQPQHF.

This clone has only a few counts. The rearrangement joins TRBV29-1 to TRBJ2-1; D is unresolved. V was clipped by 0 bases and J by 0 bases, with 12 bases between them. Germline V lookup: CDR1 SQVTM, CDR2 ANQGSEA. There are 16 residues in the CDR3. CDR3 DNA sequence: TGCAGCGTTGAAGATCGTAGCTTGAGCTCCTACAATGAGCAGTTCTTC. Protein product: CSVEDRSLSSYNEQFF.

This chain links TRBV14 with TRBJ1-1; D uncertain. Germline V lookup: CDR1 SGHDN, CDR2 FVKESK. V was shortened by 0 bases and J by 2 bases, with 10 bases between the two germline ends. The CDR3 has 15 residues. CDR3 sequence: CASSQDRADNTEAFF. CDR3 in DNA: TGTGCCAGCAGCCAAGATCGGGCGGATAACACTGAAGCTTTCTTT.

This clone was recorded a few times. V usage is TRBV29-1 and J usage is TRBJ1-4; D possibly corresponds to TRBD1 (6 bases). CDR1 is SQVTM and CDR2 is ANQGSEA in the germline V gene. The CDR3 totals 11 residues. Trimming removed 5 bases at V and 6 bases at J, with 7 bases between. The CDR3 DNA reads TGCAGCGTTTGGGGGCATGAAAAACTGTTTTTT. The encoded protein is CSVWGHEKLFF.

The J gene is TRBJ2-6, the V gene TRBV11-2; D not resolved. The CDR3 spans 15 residues. Germline CDR1 SGHAT, CDR2 FQNNGV. V gave up 7 bases and J gave up 2 bases, with 12 bases separating them. The DNA for the CDR3 is TGTGCCAGCACCACCGGATTCGCTGGGGCCAACGTCCTGACTTTC. Its protein product is CASTTGFAGANVLTF.